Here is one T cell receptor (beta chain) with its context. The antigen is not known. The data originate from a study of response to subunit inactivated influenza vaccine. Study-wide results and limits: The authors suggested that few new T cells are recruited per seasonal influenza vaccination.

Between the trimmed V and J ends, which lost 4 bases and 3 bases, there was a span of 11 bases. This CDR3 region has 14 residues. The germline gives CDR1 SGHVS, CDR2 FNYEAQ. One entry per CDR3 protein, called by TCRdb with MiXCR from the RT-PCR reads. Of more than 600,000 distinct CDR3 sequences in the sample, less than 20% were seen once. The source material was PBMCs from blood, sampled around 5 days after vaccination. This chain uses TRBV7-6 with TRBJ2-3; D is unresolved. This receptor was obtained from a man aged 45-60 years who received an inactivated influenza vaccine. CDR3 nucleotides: TGTGCCAGCAGCTCCACCCTTTGGACAGATACGCAGTATTTT. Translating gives CASSSTLWTDTQYF.